A selection of T cell receptor beta chains follows, all from one sample in a study of T cell repertoires in cytomegalovirus infection. The antigens for these receptors are not known. TCRdb reanalysed the reads using MiXCR and keeps one entry per CDR3 protein. The sample lists a few hundred thousand distinct CDR3 sequences, about 39% seen once, with around 50% in the top ten. This material consisted of cultured PBMCs, taken from culture after CMV antigen stimulation. Receptors originate from a human donor in good health (CMV status not recorded). Some clones in this sample may be carry-over from other donors' samples. Both conserved end residues are part of each CDR3. Fields, in order: J gene, D gene, V gene, clone size, CDR3 protein, CDR3 DNA. D genes are given only for firm matches. Clone size is shown for a subset of rows, as once, few, many or a class of expanded clone.

J gene: TRBJ1-2
D gene: .
V gene: TRBV28
clone size: .
CDR3 protein: CASSLQGNGGYTF
CDR3 DNA: TGTGCCAGCAGTCTGCAGGGGAATGGTGGCTACACCTTC

J gene: TRBJ2-3
D gene: TRBD2
V gene: TRBV20-1
clone size: .
CDR3 protein: CSAQGLASTDTQYF
CDR3 DNA: TGCAGTGCCCAAGGACTAGCGAGCACAGATACGCAGTATTTT

J gene: TRBJ1-1
D gene: TRBD1
V gene: TRBV19
clone size: .
CDR3 protein: CASEGLGQGGTEAFF
CDR3 DNA: TGTGCCAGTGAAGGCCTGGGACAGGGAGGGACTGAAGCTTTCTTT

J gene: TRBJ2-3
D gene: .
V gene: TRBV18
clone size: few
CDR3 protein: CASSQLQGSTDTQYF
CDR3 DNA: TGTGCCAGCTCACAGTTACAGGGTAGCACAGATACGCAGTATTTT

J gene: TRBJ2-5
D gene: .
V gene: TRBV7-6
clone size: few
CDR3 protein: CASSLDASQETQYF
CDR3 DNA: TGTGCCAGCAGCTTAGACGCCAGCCAAGAGACCCAGTACTTC

J gene: TRBJ2-3
D gene: .
V gene: TRBV5-5
clone size: few
CDR3 protein: CASTLDTGGTDTQYF
CDR3 DNA: TGTGCCAGCACCCTTGATACCGGTGGCACAGATACGCAGTATTTT

J gene: TRBJ2-2
D gene: .
V gene: TRBV4-1
clone size: few
CDR3 protein: CASSQGPSSNTGELFF
CDR3 DNA: TGCGCCAGCAGCCAAGGGCCCTCGTCGAACACCGGGGAGCTGTTTTTT

J gene: TRBJ1-6
D gene: .
V gene: TRBV7-8
clone size: few
CDR3 protein: CASSLGAGNSPLHF
CDR3 DNA: TGTGCCAGCAGCTTAGGGGCGGGGAATTCACCCCTCCACTTT

J gene: TRBJ1-1
D gene: .
V gene: TRBV4-1
clone size: few
CDR3 protein: CASSQEPQTVNTEAFF
CDR3 DNA: TGCGCCAGCAGCCAAGAACCCCAGACAGTGAACACTGAAGCTTTCTTT

J gene: TRBJ1-5
D gene: TRBD1
V gene: TRBV7-2
clone size: .
CDR3 protein: CASSFYRDSLDF
CDR3 DNA: TGTGCCAGCAGCTTCTACCGGGACAGTTTGGATTTT

J gene: TRBJ2-2
D gene: .
V gene: TRBV7-9
clone size: .
CDR3 protein: CASGQPPTGELFF
CDR3 DNA: TGTGCCAGCGGCCAGCCACCCACCGGGGAGCTGTTTTTT

J gene: TRBJ2-3
D gene: .
V gene: TRBV7-2
clone size: few
CDR3 protein: CASRSRRGDSTDTQYF
CDR3 DNA: TGTGCCAGCAGGAGTAGAAGGGGGGATTCCACAGATACGCAGTATTTT

J gene: TRBJ1-1
D gene: .
V gene: TRBV15
clone size: .
CDR3 protein: CATSRWGPKNTEAFF
CDR3 DNA: TGTGCCACCAGCAGATGGGGACCAAAGAACACTGAAGCTTTCTTT

J gene: TRBJ1-5
D gene: TRBD1
V gene: TRBV15
clone size: few
CDR3 protein: CATSRGTGDQPQHF
CDR3 DNA: TGTGCCACCAGCAGAGGGACAGGGGATCAGCCCCAGCATTTT

J gene: TRBJ2-3
D gene: TRBD2
V gene: TRBV20-1
clone size: .
CDR3 protein: CSAPWAGGAEDTQYF
CDR3 DNA: TGCAGTGCCCCTTGGGCGGGGGGGGCCGAAGATACGCAGTATTTT

J gene: TRBJ1-4
D gene: .
V gene: TRBV7-2
clone size: .
CDR3 protein: CASGWRAEDEKLFF
CDR3 DNA: TGTGCCAGCGGATGGAGGGCCGAGGATGAAAAACTGTTTTTT

J gene: TRBJ1-2
D gene: .
V gene: TRBV7-2
clone size: .
CDR3 protein: CASSARPTGREGYTF
CDR3 DNA: TGTGCCAGCAGCGCCCGCCCTACAGGGAGGGAAGGCTACACCTTC

J gene: TRBJ2-5
D gene: .
V gene: TRBV7-2
clone size: many
CDR3 protein: CASSLEGAWETQYF
CDR3 DNA: TGTGCCAGCAGCTTAGAAGGCGCCTGGGAGACCCAGTACTTC

J gene: TRBJ1-1
D gene: .
V gene: TRBV11-2
clone size: .
CDR3 protein: CASSFNQDTEAFF
CDR3 DNA: TGTGCCAGCAGCTTCAACCAGGACACTGAAGCTTTCTTT

J gene: TRBJ2-3
D gene: .
V gene: TRBV3-1
clone size: .
CDR3 protein: CASSQDGRVWSTDTQYF
CDR3 DNA: TGTGCCAGCAGCCAAGATGGCCGAGTTTGGAGCACAGATACGCAGTATTTT

J gene: TRBJ2-4
D gene: .
V gene: TRBV19
clone size: .
CDR3 protein: CASRFADEGRNIQYF
CDR3 DNA: TGTGCCAGTAGGTTCGCAGACGAAGGCCGAAACATTCAGTACTTC

J gene: TRBJ2-1
D gene: .
V gene: TRBV7-2
clone size: .
CDR3 protein: CASSARAGWGGNEQFF
CDR3 DNA: TGTGCCAGCAGCGCGAGGGCGGGATGGGGAGGCAATGAGCAGTTCTTC

J gene: TRBJ2-1
D gene: .
V gene: TRBV29-1
clone size: .
CDR3 protein: CSVEDRKRDQYNEQFF
CDR3 DNA: TGCAGCGTTGAAGATCGTAAGAGGGACCAGTACAATGAGCAGTTCTTC

J gene: TRBJ2-5
D gene: .
V gene: TRBV14
clone size: few
CDR3 protein: CASSPLFGGRKTQYF
CDR3 DNA: TGTGCCAGCAGCCCCCTTTTTGGGGGAAGGAAGACCCAGTACTTC

J gene: TRBJ2-1
D gene: .
V gene: TRBV7-6
clone size: .
CDR3 protein: CASSPRSYNEQFF
CDR3 DNA: TGTGCCAGCAGCCCCAGGAGTTACAATGAGCAGTTCTTC

J gene: TRBJ2-5
D gene: TRBD1
V gene: TRBV12-3/TRBV12-4
clone size: .
CDR3 protein: CASSNRQGAYF
CDR3 DNA: TGTGCCAGCAGTAACAGACAGGGGGCTTACTTC

J gene: TRBJ1-5
D gene: .
V gene: TRBV7-2
clone size: few
CDR3 protein: CASSLDVLRGQPQHF
CDR3 DNA: TGTGCCAGCAGCTTAGATGTGCTAAGGGGTCAGCCCCAGCATTTT

J gene: TRBJ2-7
D gene: .
V gene: TRBV7-2
clone size: many
CDR3 protein: CASSLVPQTLYEQYF
CDR3 DNA: TGTGCCAGCAGCTTAGTCCCACAGACCCTCTACGAGCAGTACTTC

J gene: TRBJ2-7
D gene: .
V gene: TRBV5-1
clone size: once
CDR3 protein: CASSLFDLSYEQYF
CDR3 DNA: TGCGCCAGCAGCTTGTTCGACCTCTCCTACGAGCAGTACTTC

J gene: TRBJ1-1
D gene: TRBD1
V gene: TRBV15
clone size: .
CDR3 protein: CATSRSWTGGKLDTEAFF
CDR3 DNA: TGTGCCACCAGCAGATCATGGACAGGGGGGAAGTTGGACACTGAAGCTTTCTTT

J gene: TRBJ2-7
D gene: .
V gene: TRBV7-7
clone size: few
CDR3 protein: CASSPSRSREQYF
CDR3 DNA: TGTGCCAGCAGCCCATCCCGCTCGCGCGAGCAGTACTTC

J gene: TRBJ2-1
D gene: .
V gene: TRBV10-3
clone size: .
CDR3 protein: CAISESVGSSYNEQFF
CDR3 DNA: TGTGCCATCAGTGAGTCGGTGGGCAGCTCCTACAATGAGCAGTTCTTC

J gene: TRBJ2-1
D gene: .
V gene: TRBV4-3
clone size: .
CDR3 protein: CASSQGEGEGYNEQFF
CDR3 DNA: TGCGCCAGCAGCCAAGGGGAAGGAGAGGGATACAATGAGCAGTTCTTC

J gene: TRBJ2-5
D gene: .
V gene: TRBV19
clone size: .
CDR3 protein: CASSSDRRRETQYF
CDR3 DNA: TGTGCCAGTAGCAGCGATCGGCGAAGAGAGACCCAGTACTTC

J gene: TRBJ2-3
D gene: .
V gene: TRBV7-8
clone size: few
CDR3 protein: CASSLGHIGTDTQYF
CDR3 DNA: TGTGCCAGCAGCTTAGGACATATAGGCACAGATACGCAGTATTTT

J gene: TRBJ2-1
D gene: TRBD2
V gene: TRBV7-2
clone size: many
CDR3 protein: CASSPGLAGGLEQFF
CDR3 DNA: TGTGCCAGCAGCCCGGGACTAGCGGGAGGACTAGAGCAGTTCTTC

J gene: TRBJ2-1
D gene: TRBD1
V gene: TRBV25-1
clone size: few
CDR3 protein: CASSEGDRGFGEQFF
CDR3 DNA: TGTGCCAGCAGTGAAGGGGACAGGGGCTTTGGTGAGCAGTTCTTC

J gene: TRBJ2-1
D gene: TRBD1
V gene: TRBV7-3
clone size: .
CDR3 protein: CASSWTGSPSSYNEQFF
CDR3 DNA: TGTGCCAGCAGCTGGACAGGGTCCCCAAGCTCCTACAATGAGCAGTTCTTC

J gene: TRBJ2-7
D gene: .
V gene: TRBV27
clone size: .
CDR3 protein: CASSPTTGPIYEQYF
CDR3 DNA: TGTGCCAGCAGTCCGACGACAGGACCGATCTACGAGCAGTACTTC

J gene: TRBJ2-7
D gene: .
V gene: TRBV12-5
clone size: .
CDR3 protein: CASSGGNYEQYF
CDR3 DNA: TGTGCTAGTTCTGGGGGGAACTACGAGCAGTACTTC

J gene: TRBJ2-1
D gene: .
V gene: TRBV7-9
clone size: .
CDR3 protein: CASSPTTYNEQFF
CDR3 DNA: TGTGCCAGCAGCCCGACCACATACAATGAGCAGTTCTTC

J gene: TRBJ2-1
D gene: .
V gene: TRBV7-9
clone size: few
CDR3 protein: CASSPAPREPNEQFF
CDR3 DNA: TGTGCCAGCAGCCCCGCCCCAAGGGAACCCAATGAGCAGTTCTTC

J gene: TRBJ2-1
D gene: .
V gene: TRBV11-3
clone size: few
CDR3 protein: CASSTTGSYNEQFF
CDR3 DNA: TGTGCCAGCAGTACCACGGGCTCCTACAATGAGCAGTTCTTC

J gene: TRBJ2-3
D gene: .
V gene: TRBV7-8
clone size: many
CDR3 protein: CASSGGATVPDTQYF
CDR3 DNA: TGTGCCAGCAGCGGCGGGGCGACCGTCCCAGATACGCAGTATTTT

J gene: TRBJ2-3
D gene: TRBD2
V gene: TRBV7-9
clone size: few
CDR3 protein: CASSGAMVAGDSSDTQYF
CDR3 DNA: TGTGCCAGCAGCGGTGCAATGGTAGCGGGAGATTCATCAGATACGCAGTATTTT

J gene: TRBJ2-2
D gene: .
V gene: TRBV7-2
clone size: many
CDR3 protein: CASSTRPAWDTGELFF
CDR3 DNA: TGTGCCAGCAGTACCCGGCCAGCGTGGGACACCGGGGAGCTGTTTTTT

J gene: TRBJ2-7
D gene: .
V gene: TRBV12-3/TRBV12-4
clone size: once
CDR3 protein: CASSPRDSLYEQYF
CDR3 DNA: TGTGCCAGCAGTCCACGGGACTCCCTCTACGAGCAGTACTTC

J gene: TRBJ1-2
D gene: TRBD1
V gene: TRBV7-3
clone size: .
CDR3 protein: CASSSQSGQVEYGYTF
CDR3 DNA: TGTGCCAGCAGCTCCCAAAGTGGACAGGTAGAATATGGCTACACCTTC

J gene: TRBJ2-1
D gene: .
V gene: TRBV7-9
clone size: few
CDR3 protein: CASSFWGPGSYNEQFF
CDR3 DNA: TGTGCCAGCAGCTTCTGGGGGCCGGGGTCCTACAATGAGCAGTTCTTC

J gene: TRBJ1-5
D gene: .
V gene: TRBV10-3
clone size: .
CDR3 protein: CAISGGPGQPQHF
CDR3 DNA: TGTGCCATCAGTGGGGGGCCGGGGCAGCCCCAGCATTTT

J gene: TRBJ1-1
D gene: .
V gene: TRBV7-2
clone size: many
CDR3 protein: CASSSRGVTEAFF
CDR3 DNA: TGTGCCAGCAGCTCAAGGGGGGTCACTGAAGCTTTCTTT

J gene: TRBJ1-1
D gene: TRBD1
V gene: TRBV7-2
clone size: few
CDR3 protein: CASSSQGAVNTEAFF
CDR3 DNA: TGTGCCAGCAGCTCGCAGGGGGCGGTGAACACTGAAGCTTTCTTT

J gene: TRBJ2-3
D gene: .
V gene: TRBV7-4
clone size: .
CDR3 protein: CASSLARGTGTDTQYF
CDR3 DNA: TGTGCCAGCAGCTTAGCGCGAGGGACTGGCACAGATACGCAGTATTTT

J gene: TRBJ2-5
D gene: .
V gene: TRBV7-2
clone size: many
CDR3 protein: CASSFYRGTQYF
CDR3 DNA: TGTGCCAGCAGCTTTTACCGGGGGACCCAGTACTTC

J gene: TRBJ2-1
D gene: .
V gene: TRBV20-1
clone size: .
CDR3 protein: CSARVLVGSYNEQFF
CDR3 DNA: TGCAGTGCTAGGGTACTAGTCGGTTCCTACAATGAGCAGTTCTTC